This TCR beta chain was captured by sequencing in a study of blood T cell repertoires in COVID-19. Study information: Nucleic acid was either cDNA or gDNA, and it came from T cells, B-cell-depleted T cells, or PBMCs.

The table lists this clone with a count of one. The CDR3 is 15 residues long. Data came from immunoSEQ multiplex PCR; TCRdb stores just in-frame clones and leaves some out. The repertoire holds under 150,000 clones, roughly 80% seen once, with about 2.3% in the top ten. This sequence was found in a man aged 40-55 years with acute COVID-19. The gene calls are TRBV12-1 and TRBJ2-1; TRBD2, as called in the table, went unchecked against the DNA. TRBV12-1 is a documented pseudogene. Material: PBMCs or T cells enriched from blood (not recorded which). CDR3 loop: CASSFEAGAYNEQFF. The CDR3 region has the DNA TGTGCCAGCAGCTTTGAAGCGGGGGCCTACAATGAGCAGTTCTTC.